These 27 T cell receptor beta chains were all obtained from the same sample, sequenced in a study of identical twins. MiXCR, run by TCRdb on the 5' RACE reads, gives a single entry per CDR3 protein. The table records about 790,000 distinct CDR3 sequences, about 20% of them present only once. The same specimen was also included in a second study, on T cells expressing NK-cell markers.

Sequencing was carried out using PBMCs. The receptors derive from a woman younger than 35 in good health.

In its sample, this clonotype was seen a few times. The chain has TRBV30 and TRBJ2-1; 7 nucleotides align to TRBD1. V was clipped by 6 bases and J by 6 bases; unmatched bases: 8. This CDR3 contains 13 residues. Germline CDR1 and CDR2: GTSNPN and SVGIG (reference sequence). CDR3 DNA sequence: TGTGCCTGCCTAAATAGGGGGCTCAATGAGCAGTTCTTC. This codes for CACLNRGLNEQFF.

There are a few counts of this clonotype. The chain employs TRBV5-1 and TRBJ2-1; TRBD1 matches 8 bases. CDR1 and CDR2 from the germline V gene are SGHRS and YFSETQ. The V and J ends lost 5 bases and 8 bases, in that order; junction bases with no gene match: 18. CDR3 length equals 17 residues. The CDR3 nucleotides read TGCGCCAGCAGTTTATTTGCGGTCCAGGGGGCTAGGGATGAGCAGTTCTTC. It specifies CASSLFAVQGARDEQFF.

This clonotype occurred many times. The chain employs TRBV7-2 and TRBJ2-7; D is undetermined. CDR1 SGHTA and CDR2 FQGNSA come from the germline V gene. Deletions cut 5 bases from V and 3 bases from J, with 11 bases between. The CDR3 runs to 13 residues. The DNA of the CDR3 is TGTGCCAGCAGCCTTGAGGACGGCTACGAGCAGTACTTC. Its protein is CASSLEDGYEQYF.

This clonotype was recorded a few times. The rearrangement links TRBV5-1 to TRBJ1-6; unclear D gene. The length of the CDR3 is 14 residues. The germline CDR1 and CDR2 sequences are SGHRS and YFSETQ. Trimming shortened V by 1 base and J by 9 bases, and 11 bases separated the two germline ends. Here the CDR3 DNA reads TGCGCCAGCAGCTTGATGGGGAGCGGTTCACCCCTCCACTTT. This gives the protein CASSLMGSGSPLHF.

Remarks on this clonotype: The junction departs from germline at one end; a sequencing error may be responsible. The rearrangement uses TRBV5-1 and TRBJ2-1; no definite D call. Germline CDR1 and CDR2: SGHRS and YFSETQ. The length of the CDR3 is 15 residues. CDR3 sequence (DNA): TGCGCCAGCAGCTTGGCCAGCCTCTCCAACAATGAGCAGTTCTTC. Translating it yields CASSLASLSNNEQFF. The full variable domain, its missing parts supplied by reference TRBV5-1 and TRBJ2-1, is KAGVTQTPRYLIKTRGQQVTLSCSPISGHRSVSWYQQTPGQGLQFLFEYFSETQRNKGNFPGRFSGRQFSNSRSEMNVSTLELGDSALYLCASSLASLSNNEQFFGPGTRLTVL.

The chain links TRBV2 to TRBJ2-7; D not resolved. The CDR3 runs 15 residues. Germline lookup yields CDR1 SNHLY and CDR2 FYNNEI. Trimming left V 3 bases short and J 2 bases short, with 14 bases between. The DNA of the CDR3 is TGTGCCAGCAGTGATGGCCAGATCAAGGCCTACGAGCAGTACTTC. Its protein is CASSDGQIKAYEQYF.

This chain connects TRBV6-1 to TRBJ1-2; tentative D call: TRBD1 (5 bases). The V gene lost 7 bases and the J gene lost 5 bases, with 14 bases spanning the gap. Germline V gives CDR1 MNHNS, CDR2 SASEGT. The CDR3 extends over 13 amino acids. The CDR3 sequence: CASTLGHLYGYTF. The CDR3 DNA reads TGTGCCAGCACCCTAGGACATCTATATGGCTACACCTTC.

Written as DNA, the CDR3 is TGTGCCAGCAGACGGAGACAGGGCATGGATGAGCAGTTCTTC. This gives the protein CASRRRQGMDEQFF. This chain links TRBV12-3 or TRBV12-4 with TRBJ2-1, with 7 bases lining up with TRBD1. This CDR3 is built from 14 residues. The J segment lost 8 bases and the V segment lost 6 bases, leaving 10 bases of the junction unmatched.

This chain connects TRBV20-1 to TRBJ1-4; the match to TRBD1 covers 9 bases. Trimming at V came to 4 bases and at J to 7 bases, leaving 4 bases not matched to a gene. The CDR3 covers 13 residues. Germline lookup yields CDR1 DFQATT and CDR2 SNEGSKA (reference sequence). In nucleotides, the CDR3 is TGCAGTGCTATGGACAGGGGAAGTGAAAAACTGTTTTTT. Protein sequence: CSAMDRGSEKLFF.

The chain employs TRBV20-1 and TRBJ1-2, with D possibly being TRBD1 (5 bases). This CDR3 is built from 11 residues. Germline V lookup: CDR1 DFQATT, CDR2 SNEGSKA (reference sequence). Trimming took 3 bases from V and 8 from J, leaving 10 bases between them. CDR3 in amino acids: CSASRRGGYTF. CDR3 nucleotide sequence: TGCAGTGCTAGTCGGAGGGGAGGCTACACCTTC.

This clonotype was seen more than once but under ten times. The rearrangement joins TRBV2 to TRBJ2-7, with 10 bases that match TRBD2. CDR1 and CDR2 (germline): SNHLY, FYNNEI. The CDR3 is made up of 16 amino acids. The V segment lost 3 bases and the J segment 2 bases; nucleotides outside the gene matches: 7. As DNA, the CDR3 is TGTGCCAGCAGTGAGGGTGGACTAGCGGCCCCCTACGAGCAGTACTTC. It encodes CASSEGGLAAPYEQYF.

This clonotype has only a few counts. This CDR3 reads CASRWGLGANEQFF. The CDR3 nucleotides read TGTGCCAGCAGGTGGGGACTAGGCGCGAATGAGCAGTTCTTC. The chain couples TRBV25-1 to TRBJ2-1, with 8 bases matching TRBD2. V lost 6 bases to trimming and J lost 7 bases; unmatched junction nucleotides: 8. The CDR3 totals 14 residues. Germline values: CDR1 MGHDK, CDR2 SYGVNS. The whole variable domain, remainder taken from reference TRBV25-1 and TRBJ2-1, is EADIYQTPRYLVIGTGKKITLECSQTMGHDKMYWYQQDPGMELHLIHYSYGVNSTEKGDLSSESTVSRIRTEHFPLTLESARPSHTSQYLCASRWGLGANEQFFGPGTRLTVL.

The genes are TRBV4-1 and TRBJ2-5; 7 bases are a match to TRBD2. The CDR3 is 15 residues long. Germline trimming cut 4 bases from V and 5 bases from J; bases unmatched to any gene: 10. Germline assignment: CDR1 MGHRA and CDR2 YSYEKL. The CDR3 is CASSPASGVGETQYF. In DNA, the CDR3 is TGCGCCAGCAGCCCAGCGAGCGGGGTGGGTGAGACCCAGTACTTC.

This clonotype was picked up a small number of times. The gene calls are TRBV18 and TRBJ1-4; a possible D gene is TRBD1 (6 bases). The CDR3 consists of 15 residues. V lost 5 bases to trimming and J lost 3 bases, with 13 bases between them. Germline values: CDR1 KGHSH, CDR2 LQKENI. The chain's CDR3 is CASSFQGLSNEKLFF. In nucleotides, the CDR3 is TGTGCCAGCTCATTTCAGGGGCTCTCTAATGAAAAACTGTTTTTT.

This clonotype was recorded a few times. The chain combines TRBV6-5 with TRBJ2-1; 8 bases line up with TRBD2. The CDR3 is 15 residues long. Germline CDR1 and CDR2: MNHEY and SVGAGI. J lost 9 bases, V lost 0 bases, and 7 bases had no gene match. The CDR3 protein is CASSYSRGGSGEQFF. In DNA, the CDR3 is TGTGCCAGCAGTTACTCCCGCGGGGGGAGCGGTGAGCAGTTCTTC.

The chain couples TRBV3-1 to TRBJ2-1; D is perhaps TRBD2 (6 bases). Trimming stripped 0 bases from V and 7 bases from J, with 13 bases between. The CDR3 loop spans 15 amino acids. Looked up from germline, CDR1 is LGHDT and CDR2 is YNNKEL (reference sequence). The CDR3 nucleotides are TGTGCCAGCAGCCAAGAATCACACCGGGGGAATGAGCAGTTCTTC. It translates to CASSQESHRGNEQFF.

The chain joins TRBV6-1 to TRBJ2-7; D could derive from TRBD1 or TRBD2 (5 bases each). This CDR3 region has 16 residues. V lost 5 bases and J 7 bases, leaving 24 bases between the germline ends. The V gene's germline CDR1 is MNHNS and CDR2 SASEGT. The DNA for the CDR3 is TGTGCCAGCAGTCGCGGTATCGGGACCAGCTCGGGGGAGCAGTACTTC. Protein sequence: CASSRGIGTSSGEQYF.

This rearrangement joins TRBV29-1 to TRBJ2-3; 7 bases are shared with TRBD1. J gave up 4 bases and V 4 bases, and 8 bases lay outside the gene matches. Germline V CDR1 and CDR2: SQVTM, ANQGSEA. The CDR3 consists of 14 residues. The CDR3 loop is CSVVTRGMADTQYF. The CDR3 nucleotides are TGCAGCGTTGTCACCAGGGGGATGGCAGATACGCAGTATTTT.

This clonotype has just a few counts. One end of the junction fails to match germline, which may point to a read error. The gene calls are TRBV29-1 and TRBJ2-1; a possible D gene is TRBD2 (7 bases). The germline V gene has CDR1 SQVTM and CDR2 ANQGSEA. The CDR3 consists of 16 residues. The CDR3 is CSVEGFGGARYNEQFF. CDR3 sequence (DNA): TGCAGCGTAGAAGGGTTTGGGGGGGCACGCTACAATGAGCAGTTCTTC.

The V gene is TRBV12-3 or TRBV12-4, the J gene TRBJ2-7, with 8 bases that match TRBD2. The CDR3 runs 14 residues. V was pared by 3 bases and J by 5 bases, with 6 bases of the junction left unmatched. CDR3 loop: CASSFNRGGHEQYF. The CDR3 coding sequence is TGTGCCAGCAGTTTTAACCGGGGGGGCCACGAGCAGTACTTC.

J is TRBJ2-1 and V is TRBV20-1; D tentatively fits TRBD1 or TRBD2 (5 bases each). Germline V lookup: CDR1 DFQATT, CDR2 SNEGSKA (reference sequence). V was trimmed by 6 bases and J by 5 bases, leaving 17 bases between them. The CDR3 loop spans 14 amino acids. The CDR3 is CSAKRGSGHNEQFF. The DNA for the CDR3 is TGCAGTGCCAAACGGGGCTCAGGGCACAATGAGCAGTTCTTC.

This chain uses TRBV5-4 with TRBJ1-1, with TRBD1 matching over 7 bases. Trimming cost V 5 bases and J 0 bases; bases outside gene matches: 10. From germline, CDR1 is SGHNT and CDR2 YYREEE (reference sequence). CDR3 length: 16 amino acids. The CDR3 sequence is CASSWDSRIMNTEAFF. The CDR3 nucleotides are TGTGCCAGCAGTTGGGACAGCCGAATTATGAACACTGAAGCTTTCTTT.

There are a few counts of this clonotype. The chain is built from TRBV11-2 and TRBJ2-1; D not resolved. The ends were cut back, 2 bases at V and 8 bases at J, with 4 bases in the middle. CDR1 is SGHAT, CDR2 FQNNGV, per germline. There are 11 residues in the CDR3. CDR3: CASSLFHEQFF. CDR3 sequence (DNA): TGTGCCAGCAGCTTATTCCATGAGCAGTTCTTC.

The genes are TRBV12-3 or TRBV12-4 and TRBJ2-7; weak D call: TRBD2 (5 bases). The CDR3 sequence is 13 residues long. The germline V and J ends were trimmed by 2 bases and 7 bases, with 12 bases remaining between them. In DNA form, the CDR3 reads TGTGCCAGCAGTTTAACCAGCACGGGAGAGCAGTACTTC. Its translation is CASSLTSTGEQYF.

This clonotype was observed a few times. The chain employs TRBV7-9 and TRBJ2-4; 7 nucleotides agree with TRBD2. Germline trimming cut 5 bases from V and 9 bases from J; bases unmatched to any gene: 16. CDR3 length: 16 amino acids. Germline V gene data show CDR1 as SEHNR and CDR2 as FQNEAQ (reference sequence). In DNA form, the CDR3 reads TGTGCCAGCAGCCTGCTCCCATTGGAAACGGGAGGCATTCAGTACTTC. Encoded protein: CASSLLPLETGGIQYF.

With regard to this clonotype: Sequence at one end of the junction differs from germline and may be a read error. V is TRBV7-7 and J is TRBJ2-1; TRBD2 matches 9 bases. The germline V gene encodes CDR1 SSHAT and CDR2 FNYEAQ (reference sequence). The CDR3 is made up of 16 amino acids. The CDR3 sequence: CASSLGTSPSYNEQFF. CDR3 DNA: TGTGCTAGCAGCTTAGGGACTAGCCCATCCTACAATGAGCAGTTCTTC.

This clonotype was observed a few times. This chain connects TRBV21-1 to TRBJ2-7; TRBD1, the table's D call, was not compared with the DNA. TRBV21-1 is tagged as a pseudogene. This CDR3 has 16 residues. CDR3 region: CASSKARGARHYEQYF. The CDR3 DNA reads as TGTGCCAGCAGCAAAGCGCGCGGGGCGAGACACTACGAGCAGTACTTC.